The 8 T cell receptor beta chains below come from one sample, sequenced in a study of T cells in tuberculosis. As to time point: new active TB diagnosis, blood taken before or within 7 days of starting treatment. Sequenced by immunoSEQ multiplex PCR; TCRdb stores in-frame clones only, minus some. The sample includes 20,000 to 25,000 clones, roughly 88% of them seen just once. Material: PBMCs, obtained at tuberculosis diagnosis. The receptor source for this set is an adult with tuberculosis.

J is TRBJ1-1 and V is TRBV20-1; D remains unclear. The V and J ends lost 6 bases and 13 bases respectively, with 15 bases between them. The CDR3 runs 10 residues. CDR1 and CDR2 from the germline V gene are DFQATT and SNEGSKA (reference sequence). The CDR3 DNA sequence: TGCAGTGCCTGGGGAGGCAGGCATTTCTTT. This sequence encodes CSAWGGRHFF.

The J gene is TRBJ2-5, the V gene TRBV6-6; the D gene is possibly TRBD2 (7 bases). Per germline, CDR1 MNHNY and CDR2 SVGAGI (reference sequence). V lost 2 bases and J lost 5, with 12 bases in between. This CDR3 has 14 residues. Written as DNA, the CDR3 is TGTGCCAGCAGTTACGACAGGCGGGGGGAGACCCAGTACTTC. The encoded protein is CASSYDRRGETQYF.

This chain links TRBV19 with TRBJ2-7; the D gene is possibly TRBD1 (5 bases). The CDR3 runs 12 residues. Trimming cost V 5 bases and J 3 bases, with 8 bases left between them. The V gene's germline CDR1 is LNHDA and CDR2 SQIVND (reference sequence). For the CDR3, the DNA is TGTGCCAGTAGTCATGACAGCTACGAGCAGTACTTC. Its protein is CASSHDSYEQYF.

The gene calls are TRBV2 and TRBJ2-5; 15 bases agree with TRBD2. Germline V CDR1 and CDR2: SNHLY, FYNNEI. The CDR3 length is 16 residues. J was trimmed by 1 base and V by 7 bases; bases with no gene match: 4. The CDR3 DNA is TGTGCCAGCACATGGACTAGCGGGAGGGCCCAAGAGACCCAGTACTTC. Protein product: CASTWTSGRAQETQYF.

V is TRBV11-3 and J is TRBJ1-2, with D unresolved. This CDR3 has 14 residues. Germline V lookup: CDR1 SGHNT, CDR2 YENEEA. Trimming took off 7 bases at V and 4 bases at J, with 16 bases between the two ends. CDR3 loop: CASTSGEIPYGYTF. Written as DNA, the CDR3 is TGTGCCAGCACCTCCGGGGAGATACCCTATGGCTACACCTTC.

V usage is TRBV6-6 and J usage is TRBJ2-7; unclear D gene. V lost 6 bases, J lost 3 bases, and 6 bases lay in between. Per germline, CDR1 MNHNY and CDR2 SVGAGI (reference sequence). This CDR3 is built from 11 residues. The CDR3 is CASRNSYEQYF. Here the CDR3 DNA reads TGTGCCAGCAGGAACAGCTACGAGCAGTACTTC.

CDR3 residues: CASSLITDSPLHF. The CDR3 DNA is TGTGCCAGCAGCTTAATCACGGATTCACCCCTCCACTTT. This rearrangement joins TRBV7-2 to TRBJ1-6, with no clear D. This CDR3 has 13 residues. The germline gives CDR1 SGHTA, CDR2 FQGNSA. V was shortened by 2 bases and J by 8 bases, with 7 bases between the two germline ends. Looking up the rest from reference TRBV7-2 and TRBJ1-6 gives the full variable domain: GAGVSQSPSNKVTEKGKDVELRCDPISGHTALYWYRQSLGQGLEFLIYFQGNSAPDKSGLPSDRFSAERTGGSVSTLTIQRTQQEDSAVYLCASSLITDSPLHFGNGTRLTVT.

The CDR3 loop is CASSYGASGAYEQYF. CDR3 in DNA: TGTGCCAGCAGTTACGGGGCTAGCGGGGCCTACGAGCAGTACTTC. The rearrangement links TRBV6-5 to TRBJ2-7; 9 positions agree with TRBD2. Germline CDR1 is MNHEY and CDR2 is SVGAGI. CDR3 length equals 15 residues. V was pared by 2 bases and J by 2 bases, with 4 bases of the junction left unmatched.